This T cell receptor beta chain was recorded in a study of control samples from healthy donors and cancer patients (dated by TCRdb to the early 2020s). From the cysteine up to the phenylalanine, the CDR3 has a length of 18 residues. Just CDR3 DNA is preserved here, 54 bases in frame from base 1. From a lookup of the germline V gene, CDR1 and CDR2 are SGHDT and YYEEEE. V is cut back by 3 bases and J by 0 bases, with 14 bases in the junction unmatched. Library prep was done by the immunoSEQ multiplex PCR assay. Entries here come from immuneACCESS through TCRdb and include only in-frame sequences with V and J called. Some clones fail to appear in such tables; in the studies checked, an unresolved V gene covers under half of the shortfall, and the cause of the remainder is unknown. This sample holds fewer than 200,000 clones; around 90% were observed only once. The ten largest account for more than 1.3% of the sample.

Of note for this clone: What antigen it recognizes has not been identified. Per-base qualities were not stored, and no clone one base away is much larger.

The chain was built from TRBV5-6 and TRBJ1-1; 7 middle bases align to TRBD1. The sequenced sample consisted of blood. The origin of this receptor is a woman in her fifties or sixties in good health. The CDR3 here reads CASSSSLGQGGLNTEAFF. The bases are TGTGCCAGCAGCTCTTCGTTGGGGCAGGGGGGATTGAACACTGAAGCTTTCTTT.